This is a list of T cell receptor beta chains from one sample in a study of OX40 agonist ivuxolimab in advanced cancers. Only in-frame clones appear in the TCRdb table, and some are missing; sequencing was by immunoSEQ multiplex PCR. The sample has about 60,000 clones; approximately 85% are singletons. The sample was CD4+ or CD8+ T cells sorted from blood, taken in a trial of the OX40 agonist ivuxolimab. These receptors originate from an adult with an advanced solid tumor such as melanoma, head and neck, liver or kidney cancer. The CDR3 runs from the conserved cysteine through the conserved F or W. Fields, in order: D gene, J gene, clone size, V gene, CDR3 DNA, CDR3 protein. The D gene is left open where the match is weak. The size field is filled for only some rows; it gives once, few, many or a size class.

TRBD2,TRBJ2-3,NA,TRBV7-6,TGTGCCAGCAGCTTAGTGTTAGCGGGGGGTCTCACAGATACGCAGTATTTT,CASSLVLAGGLTDTQYF
NA,TRBJ1-6,NA,TRBV30,TGTGCCTGGGAAGTTCCCGGGGGAGGCTCACCCCTCCACTTT,CAWEVPGGGSPLHF
TRBD2,TRBJ2-5,NA,TRBV5-1,TGCGCCAGCACCGGGGGGTGGCTCGGGGAGACCCAGTACTTC,CASTGGWLGETQYF
NA,TRBJ1-5,NA,TRBV5-5,TGTGCCAGCAGCCAGACAGGACCGAGCAATCAGCCCCAGCATTTT,CASSQTGPSNQPQHF
NA,TRBJ1-2,NA,TRBV11-2,TGTGCCAGCAGCTTAGAGGGGGTTATCTATGGCTACACCTTC,CASSLEGVIYGYTF
NA,TRBJ1-2,NA,TRBV27,TGTGCCACTGGGGTCCGGGCTAACTATGGCTACACCTTC,CATGVRANYGYTF
NA,TRBJ2-5,few,TRBV2,TGTGCCAGCAGTGAACAAGAGACCCAGTACTTC,CASSEQETQYF
NA,TRBJ1-2,NA,TRBV10-3,TGTGCCATCAGTGAGTCAGGAGGGGAACAGGGCTACACCTTC,CAISESGGEQGYTF
NA,TRBJ2-1,once,TRBV5-6,TGTGCCAGCAGCTTGGGCCCCAGCTCCTACAATGAGCAGTTCTTC,CASSLGPSSYNEQFF
TRBD2,TRBJ2-3,NA,TRBV7-9,TGTGCCAGCAGCCCCGAGACTAGCGGGGGGGTAGATACGCAGTATTTT,CASSPETSGGVDTQYF
NA,TRBJ1-5,few,TRBV7-2,TGTGCCAGCAGCTTACTGTTCGATCAGCCCCAGCATTTT,CASSLLFDQPQHF
NA,TRBJ1-2,NA,TRBV7-8,TGTGCCAGCAGCTTAGATATTTACTCTAACTATGGCTACACCTTC,CASSLDIYSNYGYTF
TRBD2,TRBJ2-7,NA,TRBV6-1,TGTGCCAGCAGTGAAGTGGCTAGCGGGAAGAGCTCCTACGAGCAGTACTTC,CASSEVASGKSSYEQYF
NA,TRBJ2-7,NA,TRBV7-2,TGTGCCAGCAGCTTAGCGGGGCTGAACGAGCAGTACTTC,CASSLAGLNEQYF
NA,TRBJ1-2,NA,TRBV9,TGTGCCAGCAGCGTAAGTTGGGGGGCCAACTATGGCTACACCTTC,CASSVSWGANYGYTF
TRBD1,TRBJ1-6,NA,TRBV5-1,TGCGCCAGCAGCCCTGACAGGGGGCTTTATTCACCCCTCCACTTT,CASSPDRGLYSPLHF
NA,TRBJ1-5,NA,TRBV7-2,TGTGCCAGCAGCTTATCTAGCAATCAGCCCCAGCATTTT,CASSLSSNQPQHF
NA,TRBJ2-2,NA,TRBV4-2,TGTGCCAGCAGCCAAGAGGCGGGCAGGCCGACCGGGGAGCTGTTTTTT,CASSQEAGRPTGELFF
NA,TRBJ1-2,NA,TRBV7-9,TGTGCCAGCAGCTTATTAACGAGACAGATTCCCTTCTATGGCTACACCTTC,CASSLLTRQIPFYGYTF
NA,TRBJ2-5,once,TRBV9,TGTGCCAGCAGCGTAGCACTAGCAGGGGGGGAGACCCAGTACTTC,CASSVALAGGETQYF
NA,TRBJ1-2,NA,TRBV9,TGTGCCAGCAGCGTATCCAGGGCTAACTATGGCTACACCTTC,CASSVSRANYGYTF
NA,TRBJ1-1,NA,TRBV2,TGTGCCAGCAGTGGTAGCGGGGGCATGAACACTGAAGCTTTCTTT,CASSGSGGMNTEAFF
NA,TRBJ1-1,NA,TRBV7-9,TGTGCCAGCAGTTCCAGAAGGGAAGCTTTCTTT,CASSSRREAFF
TRBD2,TRBJ2-7,NA,TRBV6-6,TGTGCCAGCAGTTACCGTGCGGGAGAGGCCTACGAGCAGTACTTC,CASSYRAGEAYEQYF
TRBD1,TRBJ1-1,NA,TRBV7-9,TGTGCCAGCAGCTTATCGACAGGGGACACTGAAGCTTTCTTT,CASSLSTGDTEAFF
NA,TRBJ1-6,NA,TRBV10-3,TGTGCCATCACCGAGAGGCAGGATATTAATTCACCCCTCCACTTT,CAITERQDINSPLHF
NA,TRBJ1-1,NA,TRBV5-6,TGTGCCAGCAGCTTTGGGGGTGACACTGAAGCTTTCTTT,CASSFGGDTEAFF
NA,TRBJ1-5,NA,TRBV5-4,TGTGCCAGCAGCTTGGGAGGGAGTAGCAATCAGCCCCAGCATTTT,CASSLGGSSNQPQHF
TRBD2,TRBJ2-1,NA,TRBV5-1,TGCGCCAGCAGCAACCCAGGGACTAGCAGTACTTCTGGGAATGAGCAGTTCTTC,CASSNPGTSSTSGNEQFF
NA,TRBJ2-2,NA,TRBV5-1,TGCGCCAGCAGCTTGCAGGGGACTAACACCGGGGAGCTGTTTTTT,CASSLQGTNTGELFF
TRBD1,TRBJ2-7,NA,TRBV5-1,TGCGCCAGCTCAGGGACAGGGCAATCCTACGAGCAGTACTTC,CASSGTGQSYEQYF
TRBD1,TRBJ1-6,NA,TRBV6-5,TGTGCCAGCAGAGGAGACAGGGGGAATAATTCACCCCTCCACTTT,CASRGDRGNNSPLHF
NA,TRBJ2-5,NA,TRBV5-6,TGTGCCAGCAGCTTGGAGGCCAGGGCTGGGGGGACCCAGTACTTC,CASSLEARAGGTQYF
NA,TRBJ1-3,NA,TRBV10-3,TGTGCCATCAGTGAGTTTTCCCGGGGGGCAGGTGGAAACACCATATATTTT,CAISEFSRGAGGNTIYF
NA,TRBJ2-6,NA,TRBV2,TGTGCCAGCACCGTACAAATCTCTGGGGCCAACGTCCTGACTTTC,CASTVQISGANVLTF
NA,TRBJ1-2,NA,TRBV7-2,TGTGCCAGCAGCCGCGTCCGAACAGGATCTTATGGCTACACCTTC,CASSRVRTGSYGYTF
NA,TRBJ1-1,NA,TRBV6-5,TGTGCCAGCAGTTACGGGGGGCCTGAAGCTTTCTTT,CASSYGGPEAFF
NA,TRBJ2-3,NA,TRBV7-2,TGTGCCAGCAGCCCTGCCGCAGATACGCAGTATTTT,CASSPAADTQYF
TRBD1,TRBJ1-4,NA,TRBV4-2,TGTGCCAGCAGCCTTAACAGGGGATCCGGCGAAAAACTGTTTTTT,CASSLNRGSGEKLFF
TRBD2,TRBJ2-5,NA,TRBV19,TGTGCCAGTAGTATGCTAGCGGGGACCGCCCAAGAGACCCAGTACTTC,CASSMLAGTAQETQYF
NA,TRBJ1-1,NA,TRBV11-2,TGTGCCAGCAGCTTAGACCCGGGGACTTCAGCGGCTTTCTTT,CASSLDPGTSAAFF
TRBD1,TRBJ1-1,NA,TRBV30,TGTGCCTGGGGGCCTGGGACAGGGGGGAACACTGAAGCTTTCTTT,CAWGPGTGGNTEAFF
TRBD1,TRBJ1-1,NA,TRBV28,TGTGCCAGCGTCTCGACAGGGCCCGGGGCTTTCTTT,CASVSTGPGAFF
NA,TRBJ1-4,NA,TRBV10-3,TGTGCCATCAGTGAGTCGAGGGGGGGAGGTGAAAAACTGTTTTTT,CAISESRGGGEKLFF
TRBD1,TRBJ1-5,NA,TRBV15,TGTGCCACCAGAGATCTCAAACAGGGGAGTCAGCCCCAGCATTTT,CATRDLKQGSQPQHF
NA,TRBJ1-1,NA,TRBV7-9,TGTGCCAGCAGCCCTAGCTGGGGTGGGGTAGCCACTGAAGCTTTCTTT,CASSPSWGGVATEAFF
TRBD1,TRBJ2-7,NA,TRBV7-2,TGTGCCAGCAGCTGGCCGGGACAGGCGACCTACGAGCAGTACTTC,CASSWPGQATYEQYF
NA,TRBJ2-7,NA,TRBV19,TGTGCCAGTAGTCCCGAGGGAGGGGGCCCATCCTACGAGCAGTACTTC,CASSPEGGGPSYEQYF
NA,TRBJ2-6,few,TRBV2,TGTGCCAGCAGGCCCCTGATCTCTGGGGCCAACGTCCTGACTTTC,CASRPLISGANVLTF
TRBD1,TRBJ1-1,NA,TRBV6-5,TGTGCCAGCCTTACTCTACAGGGGGCTTACACTGAAGCTTTCTTT,CASLTLQGAYTEAFF
NA,TRBJ1-4,NA,TRBV18,TGTGCCAGCTCACCACTCGGGCCCGCGGGGGGCGGTGAAAAACTGTTTTTT,CASSPLGPAGGGEKLFF
NA,TRBJ1-5,NA,TRBV19,TGTGCCAGTAGTCCTAGGGGTTGGGGACAGCCCCAGCATTTT,CASSPRGWGQPQHF
NA,TRBJ2-2,once,TRBV27,TGTGCCAGCAGGGTGTGGGGCTCCGGGGAGCTGTTTTTT,CASRVWGSGELFF
NA,TRBJ1-5,NA,TRBV5-1,TGCGCCAGCAGCTTGTTTGGTCAGCCCCAGCATTTT,CASSLFGQPQHF
NA,TRBJ1-1,NA,TRBV10-3,TGTGCCATCAGTGGGGTGGGGTTACCGGACACTGAAGCTTTCTTT,CAISGVGLPDTEAFF
NA,TRBJ1-2,NA,TRBV20-1,TGCAGTGCCAATATTGACTATGGCTACACCTTC,CSANIDYGYTF
NA,TRBJ1-1,NA,TRBV4-1,TGCGCCAGCAGCCAGGGGGGTCGTCGAACTGAAGCTTTCTTT,CASSQGGRRTEAFF
TRBD1,TRBJ2-7,NA,TRBV11-2,TGTGCCAGCAGCCCGGGACAGTTTGTCCCCTACGAGCAGTACTTC,CASSPGQFVPYEQYF
NA,TRBJ1-2,NA,TRBV30,TGTGCCTGGAGGGGGGGGCAGGGTGGCTACACCTTC,CAWRGGQGGYTF
TRBD2,TRBJ2-3,NA,TRBV7-2,TGTGCCAGCAGCTTGACCGGGACTAGCGGGGGTACTTTTGCAGATACGCAGTATTTT,CASSLTGTSGGTFADTQYF